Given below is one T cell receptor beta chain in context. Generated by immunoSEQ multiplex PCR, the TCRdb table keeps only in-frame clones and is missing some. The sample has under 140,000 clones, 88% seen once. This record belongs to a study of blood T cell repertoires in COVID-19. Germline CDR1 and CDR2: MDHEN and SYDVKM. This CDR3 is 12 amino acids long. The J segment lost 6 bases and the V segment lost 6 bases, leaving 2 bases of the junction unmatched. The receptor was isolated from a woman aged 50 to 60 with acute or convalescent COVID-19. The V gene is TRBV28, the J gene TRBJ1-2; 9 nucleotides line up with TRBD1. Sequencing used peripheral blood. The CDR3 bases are TGTGCCAGCAGGACAGGGGGGCATGGCTACACCTTC. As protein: CASRTGGHGYTF.